The clone carrying this TCR beta chain was counted ten times or more. These data originate in a study of molecular identifiers for immune sequencing clone quantification. TCRdb re-called the PCR reads with MiXCR, one entry per CDR3 protein. The sample carries under 650,000 distinct CDR3 sequences, just under 20% recorded once. The CDR3 consists of 13 residues. The germline V gene has CDR1 MDHEN and CDR2 SYDVKM. V lost 6 bases and J 7 bases, leaving 16 bases between the germline ends. Sequences were obtained from naive CD8+ T cells from blood, with Jurkat cell RNA spiked in. Sample subset: FACS-sorted CD8+CD4-CCR7+CD45RA+ naive T cells. The clonotype was recovered from a human donor in good health. Some libraries in this study had Jurkat cell RNA spiked in. This rearrangement joins TRBV28 to TRBJ2-7; the D is unclear. The CDR3 coding sequence is TGTGCCAGCAGACCCGGACCATCTTGGGAGCAGTACTTC. This gives the protein CASRPGPSWEQYF.